These 15 T cell receptor beta chains came from one sample sequenced in a study of blood T cell repertoires in COVID-19. Assay: immunoSEQ multiplex PCR; the TCRdb copy retains only in-frame clones and omits some. The table records over 85,000 clones, about 80% of them present only once. Sequences were obtained from peripheral blood. All receptors come from a human donor in a cohort sampled during active COVID-19.

This chain joins TRBV2 and TRBJ2-1; 10 bases are shared with TRBD1. This CDR3 has 14 residues. J lost 9 bases, V lost 5 bases, and 7 bases had no gene match. Germline V gives CDR1 SNHLY, CDR2 FYNNEI. The CDR3 here is CASSQLDRGGEQFF. For the CDR3, the DNA is TGTGCCAGCAGTCAATTGGACAGGGGGGGTGAGCAGTTCTTC.

This clone was observed once. This chain links TRBV4-3 with TRBJ1-4; TRBD1 might be the D (5 bases). The germline gives CDR1 LGHNA, CDR2 YSLEER. Trimming shortened V by 2 bases and J by 0 bases, and 13 bases separated the two germline ends. The CDR3 is 17 residues long. CDR3 residues: CASSQTQGKATNEKLFF. The CDR3 nucleotides are TGCGCCAGCAGCCAAACCCAGGGAAAGGCAACTAATGAAAAACTGTTTTTT.

The chain joins TRBV7-2 to TRBJ2-1; D is ambiguous. V was clipped by 4 bases and J by 7 bases, with 14 bases between them. The germline CDR1 and CDR2 sequences are SGHTA and FQGNSA. CDR3 length: 14 residues. CDR3 bases: TGTGCCAGCAGCTATAACCGGGTTTCTAATGAGCAGTTCTTC. This encodes CASSYNRVSNEQFF.

The chain carries TRBV18 and TRBJ2-5; the D is unclear. CDR3 length: 12 residues. Germline CDR1 is KGHSH and CDR2 is LQKENI. Trimming shortened V by 1 base and J by 5 bases, and 5 bases separated the two germline ends. The CDR3 loop reads CASSPQPETQYF. CDR3 DNA sequence: TGTGCCAGCTCACCACAGCCGGAGACCCAGTACTTC.

The chain links TRBV19 to TRBJ1-2, with a possible D match to TRBD1 (5 bases). Trimming cost V 0 bases and J 0 bases, with 17 bases left between them. Germline lookup yields CDR1 LNHDA and CDR2 SQIVND (reference sequence). The length of the CDR3 is 18 residues. CDR3: CASSIDHRTETANYGYTF. Written as DNA, the CDR3 is TGTGCCAGTAGTATAGACCATCGGACGGAGACAGCTAACTATGGCTACACCTTC. Together with reference TRBV19 and TRBJ1-2, the CDR3 gives the full variable domain: DGGITQSPKYLFRKEGQNVTLSCEQNLNHDAMYWYRQDPGQGLRLIYYSQIVNDFQKGDIAEGYSVSREKKESFPLTVTSAQKNPTAFYLCASSIDHRTETANYGYTFGSGTRLTVV.

The chain recombines TRBV30 with TRBJ1-5, with D maybe TRBD1 (6 bases). Germline assignment: CDR1 GTSNPN and CDR2 SVGIG (reference sequence). The CDR3 loop spans 15 amino acids. Trimming pared 3 bases from V and 0 bases from J, leaving 12 bases between. The CDR3 protein is CAWSYDRNSNQPQHF. CDR3 DNA sequence: TGTGCCTGGAGCTATGACAGGAATAGCAATCAGCCCCAGCATTTT.

This chain links TRBV9 with TRBJ2-1; 10 bases line up with TRBD1. Germline CDR1 and CDR2: SGDLS and YYNGEE. CDR3 size: 15 residues. Losses at the gene ends were 6 bases for V and 7 bases for J; bases not matched to a gene: 10. CDR3 coding DNA: TGTGCCAGCACCTCGGGACAGGGGCTGAGGAATGAGCAGTTCTTC. It is translated as CASTSGQGLRNEQFF.

The gene calls are TRBV5-1 and TRBJ2-2, with TRBD2 matching 7 bases. CDR1 and CDR2 (germline): SGHRS, YFSETQ. The CDR3 is made up of 17 amino acids. V lost 1 base to trimming and J lost 4 bases; unmatched junction nucleotides: 10. This chain's CDR3 is CASSLTSGLSGTGELFF. CDR3 DNA: TGCGCCAGCAGCTTGACCTCGGGACTATCAGGCACCGGGGAGCTGTTTTTT.

Points on this clone: Sequence at one end of the junction differs from germline and may be a read error. The sample carries other DNA sequences with the same CDR3. The chain combines TRBV7-8 with TRBJ1-3; D remains ambiguous. The CDR3 is made up of 14 amino acids. Germline V gene sequence: CDR1 SGHVS, CDR2 FQNEAQ. Here the CDR3 reads CASSLRTGGNTIYF. The CDR3 DNA reads TGTGCCAGCAGCTTAAGGACTGGCGGAAACACTATATATTTT.

This rearrangement joins TRBV14 to TRBJ2-4; perhaps TRBD1 as D (6 bases). V was trimmed by 4 bases and J by 8 bases, leaving 12 bases between them. CDR3 length: 13 residues. The germline V gene encodes CDR1 SGHDN and CDR2 FVKESK. The CDR3 is CASSRGRQDIQYF. The CDR3 bases are TGTGCCAGCAGCCGGGGGCGCCAGGACATTCAGTACTTC.

The chain recombines TRBV5-1 with TRBJ2-5; 7 bases are a match to TRBD1. Germline CDR1 is SGHRS and CDR2 is YFSETQ. The CDR3 has 13 residues. The V gene end was trimmed by 4 bases and the J gene end by 5 bases; junction bases not matched to a gene: 5. This CDR3 is CASSPTGPETQYF. In nucleotides, the CDR3 is TGCGCCAGCAGCCCGACAGGGCCCGAGACCCAGTACTTC.

V gene TRBV7-9 combines with J gene TRBJ2-1; weak D call: TRBD2 (5 bases). Between the trimmed V and J ends, which lost 4 bases and 3 bases, there was a span of 10 bases. Germline V gene lookup returns CDR1 SEHNR and CDR2 FQNEAQ (reference sequence). This CDR3 spans 14 amino acids. In nucleotides, the CDR3 is TGTGCCAGCAGCTCCACGGGGTTCTACAATGAGCAGTTCTTC. It encodes CASSSTGFYNEQFF.

The J gene is TRBJ1-3, the V gene TRBV7-3; possible D gene TRBD1, 5 bases. The V end lost 5 bases, the J end lost 1 base, and 18 bases lay between the germline ends. Germline loops: CDR1 SGHTA, CDR2 FQGTGA. The CDR3 runs 17 residues. CDR3: CASSPQRTRRSGNTIYF. DNA for the CDR3: TGTGCCAGCAGCCCCCAGAGGACACGAAGGTCTGGAAACACCATATATTTT. The complete variable domain, with remaining parts taken from reference TRBV7-3 and TRBJ1-3, reads GAGVSQTPSNKVTEKGKYVELRCDPISGHTALYWYRQSLGQGPEFLIYFQGTGAADDSGLPNDRFFAVRPEGSVSTLKIQRTERGDSAVYLCASSPQRTRRSGNTIYFGEGSWLTVV.

The CDR3 loop is CATLGGKRGVVLAKNIQYF. DNA of the CDR3: TGTGCCACCCTAGGGGGCAAGCGGGGGGTCGTTTTAGCCAAAAACATTCAGTACTTC. This sequence joins TRBV19 and TRBJ2-4; 9 nucleotides line up with TRBD2. J lost 0 bases, V lost 10 bases, and 19 bases had no gene match. Germline-derived CDR1 and CDR2 are LNHDA and SQIVND (reference sequence). The CDR3 sequence is 19 residues long.

J is TRBJ2-5 and V is TRBV11-2; TRBD2 matches at 7 bases. V lost 3 bases to trimming and J lost 5 bases; unmatched junction nucleotides: 6. Germline V CDR1 and CDR2: SGHAT, FQNNGV. CDR3 length: 14 residues. CDR3 in amino acids: CASSLSLGGETQYF. The CDR3 bases are TGTGCCAGCAGCTTGAGCTTGGGAGGGGAGACCCAGTACTTC.